These 20 T cell receptor beta chains were all obtained from the same sample, sequenced in a study of T cell responses to AZD1222 COVID-19 vaccine. Produced via immunoSEQ multiplex PCR; TCRdb's table is partial and in-frame only. In the table there are 70,000 to 95,000 clones, 80% to 95% of which are singletons. The sequences come from peripheral blood, collected 28 days after the second AZD1222 dose. These receptors all come from an adult who received the AZD1222 COVID-19 vaccine.

This chain links TRBV25-1 with TRBJ1-1; no clear D. The CDR3 spans 15 residues. The V end was cut by 3 bases, the J end by 4 bases, with 15 bases between. CDR1 and CDR2 from the germline V gene are MGHDK and SYGVNS. The DNA of the CDR3 is TGTGCCAGCAGTGATCATGGACGGATGCTCACTGAAGCTTTCTTT. This gives the protein CASSDHGRMLTEAFF.

The table lists this clone with a count of one. V gene TRBV27 combines with J gene TRBJ2-7, with D unresolved. V lost 5 bases to trimming and J lost 7 bases, with 18 bases between them. The CDR3 runs to 14 residues. Germline lookup yields CDR1 MNHEY and CDR2 SMNVEV (reference sequence). The CDR3 spells CASSGFAALREQYF. In nucleotides, the CDR3 is TGTGCCAGCAGTGGCTTTGCGGCTCTGAGGGAGCAGTACTTC.

This chain links TRBV12-3 or TRBV12-4 with TRBJ2-2; no firm D call. The CDR3 contains 13 residues. The V and J ends lost 3 bases and 6 bases respectively, with 8 bases between them. CDR3: CASSFGQPGELFF. The CDR3 nucleotides are TGTGCCAGCAGTTTTGGGCAACCCGGGGAGCTGTTTTTT.

The rearrangement uses TRBV28 and TRBJ2-1; the D gene is possibly TRBD2 (5 bases). V lost 2 bases to trimming and J lost 12 bases, with 14 bases between them. Germline V lookup: CDR1 MDHEN, CDR2 SYDVKM. CDR3 length: 13 residues. CDR3 sequence (DNA): TGTGCCAGCAGTTTACCCGGACTCCGGGGGCAGTTCTTC. Translated: CASSLPGLRGQFF.

The chain uses TRBV7-6 and TRBJ2-1, with D perhaps matching TRBD2 (5 bases). The germline gives CDR1 SGHVS, CDR2 FNYEAQ. The length of the CDR3 is 17 residues. The germline V and J ends were trimmed by 0 bases and 0 bases, with 12 bases remaining between them. The CDR3 DNA follows: TGTGCCAGCAGCTTAGCGGTTCTGGGGAGCTCCTACAATGAGCAGTTCTTC. It codes for CASSLAVLGSSYNEQFF.

This clone was observed a few times. The rearrangement joins TRBV21-1 to TRBJ2-7; TRBD2 is the table's D call, not checked against the DNA. TRBV21-1 is shown as a pseudogene. The CDR3 is 14 residues long. The CDR3 here is CASTLAGGLYEQYF. As DNA, the CDR3 is TGTGCCAGCACTCTAGCGGGAGGCCTCTACGAGCAGTACTTC.

V usage is TRBV19 and J usage is TRBJ1-1, with 8 nucleotides matching TRBD1. Trimming took 4 bases from V and 1 from J; bases not matched to a gene: 8. The CDR3 is 16 residues long. In germline, CDR1 is LNHDA, CDR2 SQIVND (reference sequence). The CDR3 coding sequence is TGTGCCAGTAGTAAAACAGGGGGGACTGGGAACACTGAAGCTTTCTTT. As protein: CASSKTGGTGNTEAFF. The full variable domain, in which reference TRBV19 and TRBJ1-1 provide the parts outside the CDR3, is DGGITQSPKYLFRKEGQNVTLSCEQNLNHDAMYWYRQDPGQGLRLIYYSQIVNDFQKGDIAEGYSVSREKKESFPLTVTSAQKNPTAFYLCASSKTGGTGNTEAFFGQGTRLTVV.

The chain carries TRBV6-5 and TRBJ2-3, with 7 bases identical to TRBD2. The germline V gene encodes CDR1 MNHEY and CDR2 SVGAGI. The J segment lost 5 bases and the V segment lost 8 bases, leaving 4 bases of the junction unmatched. CDR3 length equals 12 residues. CDR3 in DNA: TGTGCCAGCGGGCCTAGCGGAGATACGCAGTATTTT. As protein: CASGPSGDTQYF.

The rearrangement uses TRBV25-1 and TRBJ1-2, with unresolved D. V was pared by 2 bases and J by 5 bases, with 12 bases between. CDR3 length: 14 amino acids. Germline values: CDR1 MGHDK, CDR2 SYGVNS. This CDR3 is CASSEVGVRYGYTF. CDR3 nucleotides: TGTGCCAGCAGTGAAGTCGGGGTACGGTATGGCTACACCTTC.

CDR3 sequence: CASSPAEGAGSEKLFF. The CDR3 bases are TGTGCCAGCAGCCCGGCTGAGGGGGCTGGATCGGAAAAACTGTTTTTT. J is TRBJ1-4 and V is TRBV4-2; 7 bases line up with TRBD1. Germline V gene data show CDR1 as LGHNA and CDR2 as YNFKEQ. The CDR3 contains 16 residues. The V and J ends lost 4 bases and 8 bases, in that order; junction bases with no gene match: 13.

Comment on this clone: Other nucleotide sequences from this sample produce the same CDR3. The V and J genes are TRBV3-1 (or the pseudogene TRBV3-2) and TRBJ2-7; D uncertain. CDR3 length: 12 residues. V was trimmed by 3 bases and J by 3 bases, leaving 6 bases between them. Per the germline V gene, CDR1 is LGHDT and CDR2 is YNNKEL (reference sequence). The CDR3 nucleotides are TGTGCCAGCAGCCAGGACGGCTACGAGCAGTACTTC. It encodes CASSQDGYEQYF.

The chain employs TRBV20-1 and TRBJ2-4; TRBD2 aligns across 9 bases. Germline V gene sequence: CDR1 DFQATT, CDR2 SNEGSKA (reference sequence). The CDR3 totals 20 residues. The J segment lost 4 bases and the V segment lost 6 bases, leaving 25 bases of the junction unmatched. CDR3 in amino acids: CSASSLVGVAGDVGKNIQYF. Here the CDR3 DNA reads TGCAGTGCGAGTTCCCTAGTCGGGGTAGCGGGAGATGTAGGGAAAAACATTCAGTACTTC.

This rearrangement joins TRBV28 to TRBJ1-5, with D tentatively TRBD1 (6 bases). V dropped 5 bases and J dropped 5 bases, with 13 bases sitting between them. Germline CDR1 is MDHEN and CDR2 is SYDVKM. The CDR3 is 14 residues long. CDR3 nucleotides: TGTGCCAGCAGTCTTCACAGGGTTGATCAGCCCCAGCATTTT. This codes for CASSLHRVDQPQHF.

This clone showed up just once. The chain employs TRBV18 and TRBJ1-4; D is ambiguous. The CDR3 length is 15 residues. Germline CDR1 reads KGHSH; CDR2 reads LQKENI. Trimming left V 9 bases short and J 10 bases short, with 24 bases between. The CDR3 DNA sequence: TGTGCCAGTTCTTTCACTGAGGGAACTCTCGGAAAACTGTTTTTT. Protein sequence: CASSFTEGTLGKLFF.

This chain joins TRBV7-2 and TRBJ1-5; a weak D match, TRBD1 (6 bases). The CDR3 is made up of 14 amino acids. V was trimmed by 5 bases and J by 9 bases, leaving 17 bases between them. In germline, CDR1 is SGHTA, CDR2 FQGNSA. The DNA of the CDR3 is TGTGCCAGCAGCCAAGTGGGGGGCCCGGGGCCCCAGCATTTT. Translating it yields CASSQVGGPGPQHF.

The chain uses TRBV3-1 (or the pseudogene TRBV3-2) and TRBJ2-7, with D hard to call. The CDR3 is 14 amino acids. The V end lost 4 bases, the J end lost 2 bases, and 12 bases lay between the germline ends. The germline V gene encodes CDR1 LGHDT and CDR2 YNNKEL (reference sequence). CDR3 sequence: CASSLDSPAYEQYF. The CDR3, as DNA: TGTGCCAGCAGCCTCGATTCGCCAGCCTACGAGCAGTACTTC.

V gene TRBV7-9 combines with J gene TRBJ2-1; perhaps TRBD2 as D (6 bases). Trimming took off 0 bases at V and 9 bases at J, with 9 bases between the two ends. Germline-derived CDR1 and CDR2 are SEHNR and FQNEAQ (reference sequence). The CDR3 totals 13 residues. The CDR3 region has the DNA TGTGCCAGCAGCTTAGCAGGCGGGGTTGAGCAGTTCTTC. Translating it yields CASSLAGGVEQFF.

The chain couples TRBV10-2 to TRBJ1-5; possibly TRBD1 for D (6 bases). Between the trimmed V and J ends, which lost 3 bases and 1 base, there was a span of 7 bases. There are 14 residues in the CDR3. The germline gives CDR1 WSHSY, CDR2 SAAADI. The CDR3 region is CASSETGSNQPQHF. The CDR3 bases are TGCGCCAGCAGTGAAACAGGGAGCAATCAGCCCCAGCATTTT.

The chain couples TRBV10-3 to TRBJ2-4; D remains ambiguous. This CDR3 is built from 13 residues. Trimming shortened V by 4 bases and J by 8 bases, and 12 bases separated the two germline ends. Germline CDR1 reads ENHRY; CDR2 reads SYGVKD. Written as DNA, the CDR3 is TGTGCCATCAGTGGCCCCAGATCGGACATTCAGTACTTC. Translating it yields CAISGPRSDIQYF.

This chain joins TRBV28 and TRBJ1-5, with 11 bases fitting TRBD1. Germline lookup yields CDR1 MDHEN and CDR2 SYDVKM. The CDR3 contains 15 residues. The V and J ends lost 10 bases and 5 bases, in that order; junction bases with no gene match: 10. Here the CDR3 reads CAITLRDRGDQPQHF. The CDR3 DNA reads TGTGCCATCACACTAAGGGACAGGGGGGATCAGCCCCAGCATTTT.